The rows below give T cell receptor beta chains drawn from one sample of a study of T cell responses to AZD1222 COVID-19 vaccine. Assay: immunoSEQ multiplex PCR; the TCRdb copy retains only in-frame clones and omits some. Of approximately 100,000 clones listed, about 88% are singletons. The sequenced sample was peripheral blood, obtained on day 0 of AZD1222 vaccination. The receptors stem from an adult in good health. Both conserved end residues are part of each CDR3. D genes are given only for firm matches. A clone size is listed for some rows: how often the clone was seen (once, few, many), or a class if it is expanded.

CAISEEGGLNQPQHF	TGTGCCATCAGTGAGGAGGGAGGGTTAAATCAGCCCCAGCATTTT	.	.	TRBV10-3	TRBJ1-5
CASSYSETQYF	TGTGCCAGCAGTTACTCAGAGACCCAGTACTTC	.	.	TRBV6-2/TRBV6-3	TRBJ2-5
CASTSTGNSNTEAFF	TGTGCCAGCACCTCGACCGGGAACTCGAACACTGAAGCTTTCTTT	.	.	TRBV6-5	TRBJ1-1
CATSGVGRGRNTEAFF	TGTGCCACCAGTGGGGTCGGGAGGGGACGGAACACTGAAGCTTTCTTT	few	.	TRBV24-1	TRBJ1-1
CASSSLAGYNEQFF	TGTGCCAGCAGCTCTCTAGCGGGGTACAATGAGCAGTTCTTC	.	TRBD2	TRBV7-9	TRBJ2-1
CASSRVGDRGHEQYF	TGTGCCAGCAGCCGAGTGGGCGACAGGGGCCACGAGCAGTACTTC	.	TRBD1	TRBV5-5	TRBJ2-7
CARSLQGPIYGYTF	TGTGCCAGAAGCTTACAGGGCCCGATCTATGGCTACACCTTC	.	.	TRBV5-3	TRBJ1-2
CASSPRLAGVRNEQFF	TGTGCCAGCAGCCCACGACTAGCGGGGGTACGAAATGAGCAGTTCTTC	few	TRBD2	TRBV3-1/TRBV3-2	TRBJ2-1
CASSLGGSHNSPLHF	TGTGCCAGCAGCTTGGGTGGCAGCCATAATTCACCCCTCCACTTT	.	.	TRBV5-4	TRBJ1-6
CASNPDNYNSPLHF	TGTGCCAGCAACCCGGACAACTATAATTCACCCCTCCACTTT	.	.	TRBV28	TRBJ1-6
CASSPQGGWNEKLFF	TGTGCCAGCAGCCCCCAGGGAGGTTGGAATGAAAAACTGTTTTTT	.	.	TRBV5-8	TRBJ1-4
CSVQEGSYEQYF	TGCAGCGTTCAGGAGGGGAGCTACGAGCAGTACTTC	.	.	TRBV29-1	TRBJ2-7
CASSLLGENTEAFF	TGCGCCAGCAGCTTACTGGGGGAGAACACTGAAGCTTTCTTT	.	.	TRBV5-1	TRBJ1-1
CASSQDEDSSNQPQHF	TGCGCCAGCAGCCAAGATGAGGATTCGAGCAATCAGCCCCAGCATTTT	.	.	TRBV4-1	TRBJ1-5
CASSSTGRAGGYTF	TGTGCCAGCAGCTCGACCGGTAGGGCCGGAGGCTACACCTTC	.	.	TRBV11-2	TRBJ1-2
CASSELDRVNSPLHF	TGTGCCAGCAGTGAACTGGATCGAGTTAATTCACCCCTCCACTTT	few	.	TRBV6-1	TRBJ1-6
CASSFRGGTNIQYF	TGTGCCAGCAGTTTTCGGGGGGGAACAAACATTCAGTACTTC	.	TRBD2	TRBV27	TRBJ2-4
CATHDRREGYTF	TGTGCCACCCACGACAGGAGAGAAGGCTACACCTTC	.	.	TRBV24-1	TRBJ1-2
CASGGTDSNQPQHF	TGTGCCAGCGGGGGTACAGATAGCAATCAGCCCCAGCATTTT	.	.	TRBV2	TRBJ1-5
CASSPAGDHEQYF	TGTGCCAGCAGTCCAGCCGGGGACCACGAGCAGTACTTC	.	.	TRBV6-6	TRBJ2-7
CASSRDRNEQFF	TGTGCCAGCAGCCGAGACAGGAATGAGCAGTTCTTC	.	.	TRBV3-1/TRBV3-2	TRBJ2-1
CASSYSCEGRQIPLGEQYF	TGTGCCAGCAGTTACTCGTGCGAGGGCCGGCAAATCCCCCTCGGCGAGCAGTACTTC	few	.	TRBV6-7	TRBJ2-7
CASSLGQGDQPQHF	TGCGCCAGCAGCTTGGGGCAGGGTGATCAGCCCCAGCATTTT	once	.	TRBV5-1	TRBJ1-5
CASSQVDLGLSYNEQFF	TGCGCCAGCAGCCAAGTTGATTTAGGACTCTCCTACAATGAGCAGTTCTTC	.	.	TRBV4-1	TRBJ2-1
CARSPGRDVNQPQHF	TGTGCCAGAAGCCCCGGAAGGGATGTCAATCAGCCCCAGCATTTT	.	.	TRBV5-3	TRBJ1-5